This TCR beta chain was identified during a study of blood T cell repertoires in COVID-19. About the research overall: PBMCs, B-cell-depleted T cells, or T cells were the source of the cDNA or gDNA that made up the material.

The length of the CDR3 is 16 residues. Trimming at V came to 2 bases and at J to 8 bases, leaving 11 bases not matched to a gene. CDR1 and CDR2 from the germline V gene are MNHNS and SASEGT. The table came from immunoSEQ multiplex PCR; TCRdb's copy has only in-frame clones and leaves some out. The table lists about 240,000 clones, 70% to 90% of them singletons, with less than 4% in the top ten. This TCR was sampled from a middle-aged woman with acute COVID-19. V is TRBV6-1 and J is TRBJ2-1, with 8 bases lining up with TRBD1. Specimen: PBMCs or T cells enriched from blood (not recorded which). The CDR3 loop is CASSERSRGQIDEQFF. CDR3 in DNA: TGTGCCAGCAGTGAACGGAGCAGGGGGCAGATAGATGAGCAGTTCTTC.